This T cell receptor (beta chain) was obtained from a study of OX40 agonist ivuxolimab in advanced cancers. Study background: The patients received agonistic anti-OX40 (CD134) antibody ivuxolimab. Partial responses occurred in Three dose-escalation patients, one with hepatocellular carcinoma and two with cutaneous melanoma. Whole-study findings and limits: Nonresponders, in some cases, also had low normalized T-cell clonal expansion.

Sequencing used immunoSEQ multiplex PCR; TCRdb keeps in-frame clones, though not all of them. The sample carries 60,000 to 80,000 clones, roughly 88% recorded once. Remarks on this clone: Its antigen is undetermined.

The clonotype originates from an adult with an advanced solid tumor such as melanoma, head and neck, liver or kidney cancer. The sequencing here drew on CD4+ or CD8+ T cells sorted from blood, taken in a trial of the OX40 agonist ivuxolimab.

CDR3 sequence: CASNPRQSTGELFF. In DNA form, the CDR3 reads TGTGCCAGTAATCCTCGACAGTCGACCGGGGAGCTGTTTTTT. The chain has TRBV19 and TRBJ2-2, with a tentative D call TRBD1 (5 bases). The CDR3 loop spans 14 amino acids. The germline CDR1 and CDR2 sequences are LNHDA and SQIVND (reference sequence). V was shortened by 7 bases and J by 5 bases, with 14 bases between the two germline ends.